This T cell receptor (beta chain) was observed in a study of T-cell reconstitution after alpha-beta-depleted transplantation in children. In its sample, this clonotype was seen many times. The antigen is not known. As it was prepared, the TCRbeta library received unique molecular identifiers. TCRdb analysed the PCR reads with MiXCR anew, one entry per CDR3 protein. The table has about 300,000 distinct CDR3 sequences, over 9% seen once. V lost 7 bases to trimming and J lost 1 base, with 10 bases between them. This CDR3 has 14 residues. CDR1 is SNHLY and CDR2 is FYNNEI in the germline V gene. Study results and limitations: Newly produced T cells mostly provided counts and TCRbeta diversity after one year, as hyperexpanded clones declined. Roughly two months post-transplant, alpha-beta T cells reportedly originated from several hundred graft clones that had expanded. In some patients, recipient T cells and intrathymic progenitors surviving conditioning explained high day-60 diversity.

The origin of this receptor is a boy under two years old with acute myeloid leukemia, due to receive a stem cell transplant. Specimen: PBMCs, collected before TCRalphabeta/CD19-depleted stem cell transplant. V gene TRBV2 combines with J gene TRBJ2-2; perhaps TRBD2 as D (5 bases). The CDR3 DNA follows: TGTGCCAGCATGAAGGAGGAGAACACCGGGGAGCTGTTTTTT. Protein product: CASMKEENTGELFF.